These 23 T cell receptor beta chains share one sample of origin, sequenced in a study of blood T cell repertoires in COVID-19. Some clones are missing from TCRdb's copy, which holds only in-frame ones; the method was immunoSEQ multiplex PCR. This table has 6,000 or so clones, just under 75% appearing once. Sequencing was performed on peripheral blood. The origin of the receptors is a man between 60 and 75 years old with acute or convalescent COVID-19.

The chain recombines TRBV6-5 with TRBJ1-2, with TRBD1 matching 10 bases. Per germline, CDR1 MNHEY and CDR2 SVGAGI. The CDR3 contains 12 residues. V shed 6 bases and J 7 bases; nucleotides not matched to a gene: 2. The CDR3 here is CASRTGGGGYTF. The DNA for the CDR3 is TGTGCCAGCAGGACAGGGGGCGGTGGCTACACCTTC.

The V call is TRBV5-6, the J call TRBJ2-5, with TRBD1 identical over 7 bases. The J segment lost 1 base and the V segment lost 0 bases, leaving 12 bases of the junction unmatched. The CDR3 is 18 amino acids. The germline CDR1 and CDR2 sequences are SGHDT and YYEEEE. The chain's CDR3 is CASSLDGWGQSIQETQYF. The CDR3 region has the DNA TGTGCCAGCAGCTTGGATGGGTGGGGACAGTCCATCCAAGAGACCCAGTACTTC.

The rearrangement links TRBV27 to TRBJ1-2, with TRBD1 identical over 9 bases. This CDR3 is 13 amino acids long. With V trimmed by 6 bases and J by 7 bases, 6 bases remained unmatched. Germline V gene sequence: CDR1 MNHEY, CDR2 SMNVEV (reference sequence). CDR3 protein: CASRQGAVGGYTF. In DNA form, the CDR3 reads TGTGCCAGCAGACAGGGGGCGGTGGGTGGCTACACCTTC.

This clone occurred a few times. The chain employs TRBV3-1 (or the pseudogene TRBV3-2) and TRBJ2-2; D is ambiguous. The CDR3 is 14 residues long. V lost 4 bases to trimming and J lost 4 bases, with 10 bases between them. Looked up from germline, CDR1 is LGHDT and CDR2 is YNNKEL (reference sequence). CDR3 coding DNA: TGTGCCAGCAGCCTAAACCAGGTCACCGGGGAGCTGTTTTTT. Encoded protein: CASSLNQVTGELFF.

The genes are TRBV7-2 and TRBJ1-1; 7 nucleotides line up with TRBD1. This CDR3 comprises 14 residues. Germline CDR1 reads SGHTA; CDR2 reads FQGNSA. Unmatched junction bases numbered 7, after V lost 8 bases and J lost 1 base. CDR3 loop: CASRTGQRNTEAFF. DNA of the CDR3: TGTGCCAGCCGAACGGGACAGCGGAACACTGAAGCTTTCTTT. Supplemented by reference TRBV7-2 and TRBJ1-1, the full variable domain reads GAGVSQSPSNKVTEKGKDVELRCDPISGHTALYWYRQSLGQGLEFLIYFQGNSAPDKSGLPSDRFSAERTGGSVSTLTIQRTQQEDSAVYLCASRTGQRNTEAFFGQGTRLTVV.

This clone showed up just a few times. The chain links TRBV5-1 to TRBJ2-3; TRBD2 matches 10 bases. Trimming at V came to 7 bases and at J to 0 bases, leaving 8 bases not matched to a gene. Germline CDR1 and CDR2: SGHRS and YFSETQ. This CDR3 has 16 residues. CDR3 in amino acids: CASGSGLAASTDTQYF. DNA for the CDR3: TGCGCCAGCGGCTCCGGACTAGCGGCTAGCACAGATACGCAGTATTTT.

The rearrangement joins TRBV30 to TRBJ1-6; TRBD1 agrees at 7 bases. CDR1 and CDR2 from the germline V gene are GTSNPN and SVGIG (reference sequence). Trimming removed 5 bases from V and 9 bases from J; junction bases left unmatched: 10. CDR3 size: 14 residues. Here the CDR3 reads CAWGAGTVLSPLHF. CDR3 bases: TGTGCCTGGGGTGCCGGGACAGTTCTTTCACCCCTCCACTTT.

This sequence joins TRBV5-1 and TRBJ1-2, with D hard to call. The ends were cut back, 5 bases at V and 8 bases at J, with 16 bases in the middle. The CDR3 spans 13 residues. CDR1 and CDR2 from the germline V gene are SGHRS and YFSETQ. The CDR3 DNA reads as TGCGCCAGCAGTCCCGATGCCAGGATAGGCTACACCTTC. This encodes CASSPDARIGYTF.

Remarks on this clone: Additional DNA sequences in this sample encode the identical CDR3. The chain combines TRBV7-6 with TRBJ2-7; D may be TRBD2 (5 bases). The CDR3 runs to 13 residues. Germline lookup yields CDR1 SGHVS and CDR2 FNYEAQ. V dropped 0 bases and J dropped 6 bases, with 9 bases sitting between them. CDR3 protein: CASSLARGSEQYF. CDR3 DNA: TGTGCCAGCAGCTTAGCTCGAGGGAGCGAGCAGTACTTC.

In its sample, this clone was seen once. V and J are TRBV6-2 or TRBV6-3 and TRBJ2-5, with D possibly TRBD2 on 5 matching bases. This CDR3 spans 13 amino acids. The germline CDR1 and CDR2 sequences are MNHEY and SVGEGT. V lost 5 bases and J 5 bases, leaving 12 bases between the germline ends. CDR3 amino acids: CASSALQRETQYF. CDR3 coding DNA: TGTGCCAGCAGTGCCCTCCAGCGGGAGACCCAGTACTTC.

The chain couples TRBV18 to TRBJ1-2; 8 nucleotides match TRBD1. The J segment lost 6 bases and the V segment lost 3 bases, leaving 3 bases of the junction unmatched. The CDR3 runs to 13 residues. Germline CDR1 reads KGHSH; CDR2 reads LQKENI. The DNA for the CDR3 is TGTGCCAGCTCACCCCAGGGGGCTGATGGCTACACCTTC. Encoded protein: CASSPQGADGYTF.

The rearrangement joins TRBV5-6 to TRBJ1-1; 7 bases are a match to TRBD1. CDR1 and CDR2 (germline): SGHDT, YYEEEE. After removal of 7 bases from V and 5 bases from J, the junction contained 11 bases not matched to a gene. This CDR3 is 14 amino acids long. The CDR3 protein is CASVRQGRITEAFF. CDR3 coding DNA: TGTGCCAGCGTGCGACAGGGAAGAATAACTGAAGCTTTCTTT.

The rearrangement links TRBV18 to TRBJ1-5; 7 nucleotides agree with TRBD1. The CDR3 contains 15 residues. The V gene's germline CDR1 is KGHSH and CDR2 LQKENI. V trimming: 4 bases; J trimming: 3 bases; junction bases outside the gene matches: 6. The CDR3 loop is CASSHRGKVNQPQHF. The CDR3 nucleotides read TGTGCCAGCTCACACAGGGGTAAGGTCAATCAGCCCCAGCATTTT. Full variable domain (outside the CDR3, taken from reference TRBV18 and TRBJ1-5): NAGVMQNPRHLVRRRGQEARLRCSPMKGHSHVYWYRQLPEEGLKFMVYLQKENIIDESGMPKERFSAEFPKEGPSILRIQQVVRGDSAAYFCASSHRGKVNQPQHFGDGTRLSIL.

The count of this clone is one. V is TRBV7-9 and J is TRBJ2-3; 7 bases are a match to TRBD1. The CDR3 runs 15 residues. Unmatched junction bases numbered 4, after V lost 2 bases and J lost 2 bases. Germline CDR1 and CDR2: SEHNR and FQNEAQ (reference sequence). The CDR3 sequence: CASSLMGQFTDTQYF. In DNA form, the CDR3 reads TGTGCCAGCAGCTTAATGGGACAGTTCACAGATACGCAGTATTTT.

This chain links TRBV5-6 with TRBJ2-1; 10 bases agree with TRBD2. The CDR3 runs 17 residues. The V gene's germline CDR1 is SGHDT and CDR2 YYEEEE. V shed 2 bases, J shed 9 bases, and the junction held 14 bases outside the gene matches. DNA for the CDR3: TGTGCCAGCAGCTTCCCGTTGCCTAGCGGGAGTGACGGTGAGCAGTTCTTC. Translation: CASSFPLPSGSDGEQFF. The variable domain in full, with the rest retrieved from reference TRBV5-6 and TRBJ2-1, is DAGVTQSPTHLIKTRGQQVTLRCSPKSGHDTVSWYQQALGQGPQFIFQYYEEEERQRGNFPDRFSGHQFPNYSSELNVNALLLGDSALYLCASSFPLPSGSDGEQFFGPGTRLTVL.

The chain is built from TRBV6-5 and TRBJ2-7; a possible D gene is TRBD2 (5 bases). The CDR3 is 13 amino acids. From germline, CDR1 is MNHEY and CDR2 SVGAGI. Trimming left V 6 bases short and J 7 bases short, with 16 bases between. The chain's CDR3 is CASSNGVSREQYF. CDR3 DNA: TGTGCCAGCAGCAACGGGGTGTCTAGGGAGCAGTACTTC.

This chain links TRBV13 with TRBJ1-1, with TRBD1 as a possible D gene (5 bases). The CDR3 has 20 residues. The germline CDR1 and CDR2 sequences are PRHDT and FYEKMQ (reference sequence). Trimming stripped 0 bases from V and 1 base from J, with 24 bases between. The CDR3 sequence: CASSLGLIQIGGTRNTEAFF. In DNA form, the CDR3 reads TGTGCCAGCAGCTTAGGTTTAATTCAGATCGGGGGGACGCGGAACACTGAAGCTTTCTTT.

This chain joins TRBV6-5 and TRBJ1-1; TRBD1 aligns across 8 bases. J gave up 1 base and V 10 bases, and 8 bases lay outside the gene matches. Germline assignment: CDR1 MNHEY and CDR2 SVGAGI. The CDR3 runs 14 residues. CDR3 amino acids: CATKEQGANTEAFF. For the CDR3, the DNA is TGTGCCACTAAGGAGCAGGGGGCGAACACTGAAGCTTTCTTT.

Here the CDR3 reads CASSSLGVRDPYEQYF. DNA for the CDR3: TGCGCCAGCAGCTCCCTAGGGGTACGAGATCCCTACGAGCAGTACTTC. V gene TRBV5-1 combines with J gene TRBJ2-7; maybe TRBD1 (5 bases). Germline V gene lookup returns CDR1 SGHRS and CDR2 YFSETQ. This CDR3 region has 16 residues. The V and J ends lost 3 bases and 2 bases respectively, with 18 bases between them.

The chain is built from TRBV9 and TRBJ1-1; tentatively, D is TRBD1 (5 bases). This CDR3 region has 14 residues. The germline V and J ends were trimmed by 0 bases and 4 bases, with 10 bases remaining between them. CDR1 is SGDLS and CDR2 is YYNGEE in the germline V gene. This chain's CDR3 is CASSVVGGSTEAFF. The DNA for the CDR3 is TGTGCCAGCAGCGTAGTGGGGGGGAGCACTGAAGCTTTCTTT.

This clone occurred a few times. This rearrangement joins TRBV7-9 to TRBJ2-4, with 7 bases identical to TRBD1. From germline, CDR1 is SEHNR and CDR2 FQNEAQ (reference sequence). There are 15 residues in the CDR3. Unmatched junction bases numbered 4, after V lost 5 bases and J lost 0 bases. The CDR3 is CASSQTGIAKNIQYF. The CDR3, as DNA: TGTGCCAGCAGCCAGACAGGGATAGCCAAAAACATTCAGTACTTC.

The rearrangement joins TRBV6-1 to TRBJ2-7; TRBD2 is a possible D gene (5 bases). The CDR3 is made up of 14 amino acids. The germline gives CDR1 MNHNS, CDR2 SASEGT. V lost 2 bases to trimming and J lost 5 bases, with 13 bases between them. CDR3 in amino acids: CASSEIGGIDEQYF. The CDR3, as DNA: TGTGCCAGCAGTGAAATTGGAGGAATCGACGAGCAGTACTTC.

The chain combines TRBV6-2 or TRBV6-3 with TRBJ1-5, with D hard to call. V was shortened by 6 bases and J by 4 bases, with 7 bases between the two germline ends. This CDR3 has 12 amino acids. Germline V gene lookup returns CDR1 MNHEY and CDR2 SVGEGT. The CDR3 region has the DNA TGTGCCAGCAGCCCATCGAATCAGCCCCAGCATTTT. This codes for CASSPSNQPQHF.